The clone carrying this T cell receptor beta chain was seen only a few times. What it binds is unknown. The sample belongs to a study of identical twins. Study results and limitations: Invariant MAIT and iNKT cells could partly confound zero-insertion analyses. Within cord blood, abundant beta clonotypes carried fewer insertions, but memory repertoires showed no such trend.

TCRdb called the 5' RACE reads again in MiXCR, with one record for every CDR3 protein. This sample carries 700,000 to 950,000 distinct CDR3 sequences, roughly an eighth of them seen once, and the ten largest clones take around 1.5%. With no exceptions, donors were healthy Caucasians. Another study also made use of these data, one on yellow fever vaccine responses in identical twins.

Sequencing input: PBMCs. The source of this sequence is a woman aged 18-29 years in good health.

CDR3 in amino acids: CASSTFQGLADTQYF. CDR3 sequence (DNA): TGTGCCAGCAGCACCTTCCAGGGATTGGCAGATACGCAGTATTTT. J is TRBJ2-3 and V is TRBV9, with TRBD1 as a possible D gene (5 bases). The V end was cut by 4 bases, the J end by 4 bases, with 16 bases between. Germline V gives CDR1 SGDLS, CDR2 YYNGEE. The CDR3 sequence is 15 residues long.